This T cell receptor beta chain was sequenced during a study of T-cell reconstitution after alpha-beta-depleted transplantation in children. Study observations and caveats: After one year, T-cell counts and TCRbeta diversity mostly came from new T cells. Several hundred rapidly expanded clones from non-depleted graft cells reportedly supplied alpha-beta T cells about two months post-transplant.

The CDR3 covers 15 residues. Trimming took 5 bases from V and 2 from J; bases not matched to a gene: 3. The germline V gene has CDR1 SGHTA and CDR2 FQGTGA. Worth noting for this clonotype: Its antigen is unidentified.

Molecular barcoding with unique molecular identifiers was used for the TCRbeta library. TCRdb re-analysed the PCR reads in MiXCR, keeping a single row per CDR3 protein. The sample records 200,000 to 250,000 distinct CDR3 sequences, around 7.7% being singletons. V is TRBV7-3 and J is TRBJ2-3; 11 nucleotides match TRBD1. The sample here was PBMCs, mostly from graft donor cells, taken 360 days after TCRalphabeta/CD19-depleted stem cell transplant. The clonotype comes from a male patient under 10 years old who had a stem cell transplant for acute myeloid leukemia, so the T cells may come from the graft donor. The CDR3 sequence is CASSKDRGLTDTQYF. CDR3 bases: TGTGCCAGCAGCAAGGACAGGGGGCTCACAGATACGCAGTATTTT.